Listed here are 13 T cell receptor beta chains from one sample, sequenced in a study of blood T cell repertoires in COVID-19. The protocol was immunoSEQ multiplex PCR, while the TCRdb copy is restricted to in-frame clones and leaves out a portion. The data show about 50,000 clones, roughly 85% seen once. The sequenced sample consisted of peripheral blood. Source of these receptors: a human donor in a cohort sampled during active COVID-19.

The chain combines TRBV12-3 or TRBV12-4 with TRBJ2-7; D gene uncertain. Trimming left V 10 bases short and J 6 bases short, with 19 bases between. The CDR3 is 13 residues long. The CDR3 nucleotides are TGTGCCATCCAAGAAACAAATCTTTCCGAGCAGTACTTC. Translated: CAIQETNLSEQYF.

CDR3 amino acids: CASSYGTADGYTF. CDR3 coding DNA: TGTGCCAGCAGCTACGGGACAGCCGATGGCTACACCTTC. The chain uses TRBV12-3 or TRBV12-4 and TRBJ1-2, with TRBD1 matching over 7 bases. The J segment lost 6 bases and the V segment lost 6 bases, leaving 7 bases of the junction unmatched. The CDR3 runs 13 residues.

The V call is TRBV30, the J call TRBJ1-2, with unresolved D. V was cut by 0 bases and J by 3 bases, with 8 bases left in between. The CDR3 extends over 13 amino acids. Germline V gene sequence: CDR1 GTSNPN, CDR2 SVGIG (reference sequence). The CDR3 sequence: CAWSVAIYYGYTF. The CDR3 coding sequence is TGTGCCTGGAGTGTCGCGATCTACTATGGCTACACCTTC.

The V gene is TRBV19, the J gene TRBJ2-5; TRBD1 might be the D (5 bases). The CDR3 has 16 amino acids. Trimming left V 3 bases short and J 0 bases short, with 14 bases between. Per germline, CDR1 LNHDA and CDR2 SQIVND (reference sequence). As DNA, the CDR3 is TGTGCCAGTAGTATTGAGACAGTTGAGTACCAAGAGACCCAGTACTTC. This translates into CASSIETVEYQETQYF.

The chain links TRBV15 to TRBJ1-2; possibly TRBD1 for D (6 bases). Trimming cost V 0 bases and J 2 bases, with 16 bases left between them. The CDR3 runs 17 residues. CDR1 is LNHNV and CDR2 is YYDKDF in the germline V gene (reference sequence). CDR3 residues: CATSRDPLGATNYGYTF. The CDR3 bases are TGTGCCACCAGCAGAGATCCATTGGGGGCCACCAACTATGGCTACACCTTC.

V usage is TRBV6-6 and J usage is TRBJ2-7; 7 bases map to TRBD2. The V and J ends lost 2 bases and 8 bases, in that order; junction bases with no gene match: 15. There are 16 residues in the CDR3. Germline V gives CDR1 MNHNY, CDR2 SVGAGI (reference sequence). As DNA, the CDR3 is TGTGCCAGCAGTTACGTCGACGCGGGGGACCCTTTCAAGCAGTACTTC. It specifies CASSYVDAGDPFKQYF.

The gene calls are TRBV27 and TRBJ1-2; D gene uncertain. V lost 6 bases and J 5 bases, leaving 19 bases between the germline ends. Looked up from germline, CDR1 is MNHEY and CDR2 is SMNVEV (reference sequence). The CDR3 loop spans 15 amino acids. The CDR3 reads CASSLAPGFEYGYTF. The CDR3 coding sequence is TGTGCCAGCAGCCTTGCCCCAGGTTTCGAGTATGGCTACACCTTC.

The J gene is TRBJ1-1, the V gene TRBV19; weak D call: TRBD1 (6 bases). The germline gives CDR1 LNHDA, CDR2 SQIVND (reference sequence). The CDR3 extends over 14 amino acids. Trimming stripped 5 bases from V and 4 bases from J, with 14 bases between. The DNA for the CDR3 is TGTGCCAGTAGTCGAAACAGGGATTCCACTGAAGCTTTCTTT. It is translated as CASSRNRDSTEAFF.

V and J are TRBV12-5 and TRBJ1-4; D gene unclear. CDR3 length equals 15 residues. V lost 0 bases, J lost 7 bases, and 12 bases lay in between. From germline, CDR1 is LGHNT and CDR2 FRNRAP. The CDR3 nucleotides are TGTGCTAGTGGTTTGGTACTGCCGGGAGGTGAAAAACTGTTTTTT. This sequence encodes CASGLVLPGGEKLFF.

The rearrangement links TRBV7-7 to TRBJ2-1, with 10 bases identical to TRBD2. Germline CDR1 and CDR2: SSHAT and FNYEAQ (reference sequence). There are 15 residues in the CDR3. The V segment lost 3 bases and the J segment 5 bases; nucleotides outside the gene matches: 4. The CDR3 DNA reads TGTGCCAGCAGCTTTTCGCTAGCGGGGGACAATGAGCAGTTCTTC. Translating it yields CASSFSLAGDNEQFF.

The CDR3 sequence is CASRTRQGKERDTEAFF. As DNA, the CDR3 is TGCGCCAGCAGAACGAGACAGGGGAAGGAGAGGGACACTGAAGCTTTCTTT. This chain uses TRBV5-1 with TRBJ1-1, with 8 bases fitting TRBD1. CDR1 SGHRS and CDR2 YFSETQ come from the germline V gene. After removal of 5 bases from V and 3 bases from J, the junction contained 15 bases not matched to a gene. The CDR3 extends over 17 amino acids.

Regarding this clone: Mismatch with germline at one junction end may stem from a read error. The chain is built from TRBV6-1 and TRBJ1-5; 8 positions match TRBD1. CDR3 length: 17 amino acids. Germline V gene data show CDR1 as MNHNS and CDR2 as SASEGT. CDR3 in DNA: TGTGCCAGCAGCGAAGCGCCCTGGACAGGGCTATCTCAGCCCCAGCATTTT. Amino acid sequence: CASSEAPWTGLSQPQHF.

The chain couples TRBV12-3 or TRBV12-4 to TRBJ2-7, with TRBD1 matching 7 bases. Trimming cost V 5 bases and J 2 bases; bases outside gene matches: 3. The CDR3 loop spans 13 amino acids. CDR3 coding DNA: TGTGCCAGCAGTCCAACAGGGGCCTACGAGCAGTACTTC. Protein sequence: CASSPTGAYEQYF.